The 10 T cell receptor beta chains below were found in one sample sequenced in a study of OX40 agonist ivuxolimab in advanced cancers. The assay was immunoSEQ multiplex PCR, and TCRdb's table has in-frame clones only and misses some. The table has tens of thousands of clones, more than 90% seen once. This sample comprised CD4+ or CD8+ T cells sorted from blood, obtained in a trial of the OX40 agonist ivuxolimab. The receptors shown here come from an adult with an advanced solid tumor such as melanoma, head and neck, liver or kidney cancer.

The chain is built from TRBV19 and TRBJ1-5; 9 positions match TRBD1. Germline CDR1 LNHDA, CDR2 SQIVND (reference sequence). Trimming took 3 bases from V and 10 from J; bases not matched to a gene: 10. The CDR3 is made up of 15 amino acids. The CDR3 region is CASSMSTGGKGPQHF. The CDR3, as DNA: TGTGCCAGTAGTATGTCGACAGGGGGAAAGGGTCCCCAGCATTTT.

The gene calls are TRBV10-3 and TRBJ2-2; the D gene is possibly TRBD2 (5 bases). This CDR3 contains 16 residues. Germline V gene data show CDR1 as ENHRY and CDR2 as SYGVKD. V dropped 11 bases and J dropped 5 bases, with 24 bases sitting between them. The CDR3 DNA follows: TGTGCCCACCCCACCGAGGGTAGGAGATTGACCGGGGAGCTGTTTTTT. The encoded protein is CAHPTEGRRLTGELFF.

A few counts support this clone. The V call is TRBV9, the J call TRBJ2-5; D not certain. CDR1 and CDR2 from the germline V gene are SGDLS and YYNGEE. V lost 0 bases to trimming and J lost 4 bases, with 13 bases between them. This CDR3 has 15 residues. The CDR3 DNA is TGTGCCAGCAGCGTAGTTCCTTCGGGCGGAGAGACCCAGTACTTC. This gives the protein CASSVVPSGGETQYF.

The chain joins TRBV19 to TRBJ2-3, with 9 bases that match TRBD1. CDR3 length: 15 residues. Per the germline V gene, CDR1 is LNHDA and CDR2 is SQIVND (reference sequence). The J segment lost 6 bases and the V segment lost 7 bases, leaving 11 bases of the junction unmatched. CDR3 protein: CASIPGQGGGDTQYF. DNA for the CDR3: TGTGCCAGTATTCCGGGACAGGGAGGAGGGGATACGCAGTATTTT.

The chain couples TRBV12-5 to TRBJ2-3; 13 nucleotides line up with TRBD2. The CDR3 length is 17 residues. With V trimmed by 5 bases and J by 2 bases, 7 bases remained unmatched. CDR1 and CDR2 (germline): LGHNT, FRNRAP. In DNA, the CDR3 is TGTGCTAGTGGTGGGAGACTAGCGGGGGGTCACACAGATACGCAGTATTTT. Translating gives CASGGRLAGGHTDTQYF.

J is TRBJ2-5 and V is TRBV30, with D unresolved. The germline V gene has CDR1 GTSNPN and CDR2 SVGIG (reference sequence). The CDR3 length is 13 residues. V was cut by 2 bases and J by 1 base, with 8 bases left in between. The chain's CDR3 is CAWSPDTQETQYF. The CDR3 bases are TGTGCCTGGAGTCCAGACACCCAAGAGACCCAGTACTTC. The full variable domain, its missing parts supplied by reference TRBV30 and TRBJ2-5, is SQTIHQWPATLVQPVGSPLSLECTVEGTSNPNLYWYRQAAGRGLQLLFYSVGIGQISSEVPQNLSASRPQDRQFILSSKKLLLSDSGFYLCAWSPDTQETQYFGPGTRLLVL.

V is TRBV27 and J is TRBJ2-7; D not certain. The CDR3 sequence is 13 residues long. The V and J ends lost 3 bases and 2 bases respectively, with 8 bases between them. The germline CDR1 and CDR2 sequences are MNHEY and SMNVEV (reference sequence). CDR3 protein: CASSLSSTYEQYF. CDR3 DNA: TGTGCCAGCAGTTTGTCATCCACCTACGAGCAGTACTTC.

The chain couples TRBV13 to TRBJ2-1; D ambiguous. The CDR3 contains 15 residues. From germline, CDR1 is PRHDT and CDR2 FYEKMQ (reference sequence). V dropped 5 bases and J dropped 0 bases, with 11 bases sitting between them. CDR3 loop: CASSPGSSSYNEQFF. For the CDR3, the DNA is TGTGCCAGCAGCCCTGGGTCGAGCTCCTACAATGAGCAGTTCTTC.

Here the CDR3 reads CASGEALDEKLFF. CDR3 nucleotide sequence: TGTGCCAGTGGGGAGGCGTTGGATGAAAAACTGTTTTTT. The V call is TRBV19, the J call TRBJ1-4; D call uncertain. The CDR3 extends over 13 amino acids. Between the trimmed V and J ends, which lost 8 bases and 6 bases, there was a span of 13 bases. Germline V gene sequence: CDR1 LNHDA, CDR2 SQIVND (reference sequence). Drawing the rest from reference TRBV19 and TRBJ1-4, the complete variable domain is DGGITQSPKYLFRKEGQNVTLSCEQNLNHDAMYWYRQDPGQGLRLIYYSQIVNDFQKGDIAEGYSVSREKKESFPLTVTSAQKNPTAFYLCASGEALDEKLFFGSGTQLSVL.

The V and J genes are TRBV27 and TRBJ2-2; D gene ambiguous. The CDR3 sequence is 16 residues long. In germline, CDR1 is MNHEY, CDR2 SMNVEV (reference sequence). Trimming pared 6 bases from V and 7 bases from J, leaving 21 bases between. CDR3 DNA: TGTGCCAGCAGCGCACAAAGGGCTAGATCGGGCGGGGAGCTGTTTTTT. As protein: CASSAQRARSGGELFF.